A single TCR beta chain is shown here with its context. This clone was seen just once. Its antigen remains undetermined. Within one base of it there is no much larger clone, and no base qualities were kept. The same CDR3 is also encoded by other DNA sequences in this sample. The sample is drawn from a study of blood T cell repertoires in COVID-19 (dated by TCRdb to the early 2020s). Background for the entire study: Samples from collaborators originated in the United States, Italy and Spain and spanned both the acute and convalescent phases of COVID-19. The prospective study material was composed of cDNA or gDNA derived from T cells, B-cell-depleted T cells, or PBMCs. Deeply sampled blood TCRbeta repertoires from subjects exposed to, actively infected with, or recovered from COVID-19 were included in the dataset. The repertoires were released in a freely available public database intended as a resource for research on the immune response to SARS-CoV-2. Samples came from the ongoing ImmuneRACE study (first 160 participants) plus 1,254 subjects from 6 global collaborators. Sample metadata almost always included a de-identified subject ID, COVID-19 status, age in years and sex. HLA class I and class II types, where available, came from metadata supplied by the sample provider rather than from assay-based typing. The full study reports these points: How much clinical and demographic metadata was included differed by source and by participant, and the metadata was provided uncurated.

Per the germline V gene (reference sequence), SGHKS is the CDR1 and YYEKEE is the CDR2. The CDR3, from cysteine to phenylalanine, totals 13 residues. Just the 39-base CDR3 DNA is kept, in frame starting at base 1. V and J are truncated by 4 bases and 1 base respectively, leaving an intervening sequence of 8 bases. TCRbeta CDR3 regions were amplified from genomic DNA by means of the immunoSEQ Assay, a bias-controlled multiplex PCR. The original methods were these. The number of nucleated cells in each sample was estimated by amplification of reference gene primers within the assay. To quantify the absolute abundance of each unique TCRbeta CDR3 rearrangement, sequence reads were collapsed and filtered. Productive Simpson clonality was computed per sample as the square root of Simpson's diversity index over productive rearrangements. TCRdb provides this immuneACCESS table in a form limited to in-frame rearrangements. Some clones are lacking; in checked studies, under half of them reflect an unresolved V gene, and why the rest are absent is not known. V, J and clone size were drawn from that table, and D and trimming were deduced from the DNA. The sample contains hundreds of thousands of clones, almost 85% of them found a single time. Of the sample, about 1.9% falls within the top ten clones.

Each collaborating institution followed its own protocols to collect whole blood in K2EDTA tubes. For TCRbeta analysis, collaborators shipped samples in one of three forms: frozen whole blood, isolated PBMCs, or DNA extracted from either of those sample types. Here the chain combines TRBV5-5 and TRBJ1-1, with the D gene not clear enough to name. Specimen: peripheral blood. This receptor was identified in a woman of 80 years or more with acute or convalescent COVID-19. Here is the DNA: TGTGCCAGCAGCCCCGGTGGGAACACTGAAGCTTTCTTT. It is translated as CASSPGGNTEAFF.